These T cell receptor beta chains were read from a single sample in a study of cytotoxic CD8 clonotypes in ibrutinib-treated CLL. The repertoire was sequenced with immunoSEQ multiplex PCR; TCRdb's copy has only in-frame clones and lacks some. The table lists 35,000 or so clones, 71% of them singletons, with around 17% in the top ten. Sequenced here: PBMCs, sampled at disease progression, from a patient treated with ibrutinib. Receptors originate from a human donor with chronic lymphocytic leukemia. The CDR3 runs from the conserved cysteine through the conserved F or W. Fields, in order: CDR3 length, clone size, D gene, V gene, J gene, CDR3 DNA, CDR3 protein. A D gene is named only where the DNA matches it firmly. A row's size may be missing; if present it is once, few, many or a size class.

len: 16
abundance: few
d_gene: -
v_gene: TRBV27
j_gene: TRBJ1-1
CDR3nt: TGTGCCAGCAGTTTGCTGGGCGGCTCGGGTGGCACTGAAGCTTTCTTT
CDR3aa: CASSLLGGSGGTEAFF

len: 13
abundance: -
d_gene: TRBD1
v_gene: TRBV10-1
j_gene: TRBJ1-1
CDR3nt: TGCGCCAGCAGCGACAGCGGACAGGGAAGGCCTTTCTTT
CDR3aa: CASSDSGQGRPFF

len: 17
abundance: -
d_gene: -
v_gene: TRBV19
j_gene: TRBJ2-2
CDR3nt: TGTGCCAGTAGTAAACGGGTGAGGGGAGCGAACACCGGGGAGCTGTTTTTT
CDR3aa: CASSKRVRGANTGELFF

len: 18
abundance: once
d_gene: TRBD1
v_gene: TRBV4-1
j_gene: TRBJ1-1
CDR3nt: TGCGCCAGCAGCCTCGATGCCCCGGGACAGAACATGAACACTGAAGCTTTCTTT
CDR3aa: CASSLDAPGQNMNTEAFF

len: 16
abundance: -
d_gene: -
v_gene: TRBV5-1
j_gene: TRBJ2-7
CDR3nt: TGCGCCAGCAGCCCGGGTGGAGGGTCCCTCACCTACGAGCAGTACTTC
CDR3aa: CASSPGGGSLTYEQYF

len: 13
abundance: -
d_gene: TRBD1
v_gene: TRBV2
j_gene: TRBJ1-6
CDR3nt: TGTGCCAGTCCGGGACAGTCGGGTTCACCCCTCCACTTT
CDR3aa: CASPGQSGSPLHF

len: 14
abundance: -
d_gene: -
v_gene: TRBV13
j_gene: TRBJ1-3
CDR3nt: TGTGCCAGCACCCGGCAGGTATCTGGAAACACCATATATTTT
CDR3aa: CASTRQVSGNTIYF

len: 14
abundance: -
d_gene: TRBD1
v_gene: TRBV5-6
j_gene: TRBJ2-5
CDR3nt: TGTGCCAGCAGCACCTGGGACAGGAGAGAGACCCAGTACTTC
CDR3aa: CASSTWDRRETQYF

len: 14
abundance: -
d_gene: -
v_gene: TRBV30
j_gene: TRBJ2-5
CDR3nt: TGTGCCTGGACCCAACCGGGGAAACAAGAGACCCAGTACTTC
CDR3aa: CAWTQPGKQETQYF

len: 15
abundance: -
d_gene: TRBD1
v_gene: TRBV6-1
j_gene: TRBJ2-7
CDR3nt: TGTGCCAGCAGTTCGACAGGGAGCCTTACCTACGAGCAGTACTTC
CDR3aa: CASSSTGSLTYEQYF

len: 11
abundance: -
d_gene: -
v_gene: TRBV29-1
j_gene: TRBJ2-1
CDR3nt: TGCAGCGTTGCCCCCTACAATGAGCAGTTCTTC
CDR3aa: CSVAPYNEQFF

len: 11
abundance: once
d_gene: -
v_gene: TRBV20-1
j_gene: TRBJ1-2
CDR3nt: TGCAGTGCTAAGTCGGACTATGGCTACACCTTC
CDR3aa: CSAKSDYGYTF

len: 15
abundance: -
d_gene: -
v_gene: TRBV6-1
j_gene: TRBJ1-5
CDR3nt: TGTGCCAGCAGTGAAGCGCTACAGAAGGGACAGCCCCAGCATTTT
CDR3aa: CASSEALQKGQPQHF

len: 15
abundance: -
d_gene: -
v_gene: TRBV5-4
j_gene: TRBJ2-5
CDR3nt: TGTGCCAGCAGCTTGGACTTACAGGGAGGGGAGACCCAGTACTTC
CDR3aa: CASSLDLQGGETQYF

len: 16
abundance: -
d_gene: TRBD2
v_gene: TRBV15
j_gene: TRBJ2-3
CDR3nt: TGTGCCACCAGCAGAGGGCTAGCGGGGAGCACAGATACGCAGTATTTT
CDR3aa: CATSRGLAGSTDTQYF

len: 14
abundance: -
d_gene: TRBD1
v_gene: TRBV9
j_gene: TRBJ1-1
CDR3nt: TGTGCCAGCAGCGTAGAGGGGGCGTGGACTGAAGCTTTCTTT
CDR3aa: CASSVEGAWTEAFF

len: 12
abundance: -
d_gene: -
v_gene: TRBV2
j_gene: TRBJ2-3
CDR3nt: TGTGCCAGCAGCGTGACTCCAGATACGCAGTATTTT
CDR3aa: CASSVTPDTQYF

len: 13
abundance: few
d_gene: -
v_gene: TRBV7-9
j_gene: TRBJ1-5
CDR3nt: TGTGCCAGCAGCTTAGGGGTCAATCAGCCCCAGCATTTT
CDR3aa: CASSLGVNQPQHF

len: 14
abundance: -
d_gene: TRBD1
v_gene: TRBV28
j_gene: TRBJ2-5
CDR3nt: TGTGCCAGCAGTACATCGACAGGGGTAGAGACCCAGTACTTC
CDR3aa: CASSTSTGVETQYF

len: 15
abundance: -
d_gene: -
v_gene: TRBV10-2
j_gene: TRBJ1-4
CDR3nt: TGCGCCAGCGGATACATTAGGGCGGGAAATGAAAAACTGTTTTTT
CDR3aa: CASGYIRAGNEKLFF

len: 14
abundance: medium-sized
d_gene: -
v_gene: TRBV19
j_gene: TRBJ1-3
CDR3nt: TGTGCCAGTAGTATAGGGGGGGCTGGAAACACCATATATTTT
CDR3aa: CASSIGGAGNTIYF

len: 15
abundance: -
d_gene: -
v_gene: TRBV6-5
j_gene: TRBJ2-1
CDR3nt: TGTGCCAGCCGAAGGGGGGGGGCATCCTACAATGAGCAGTTCTTC
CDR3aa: CASRRGGASYNEQFF

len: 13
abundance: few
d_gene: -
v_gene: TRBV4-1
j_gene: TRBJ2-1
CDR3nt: TGCGCCAGCAGCCAAGGAGCCAGGGGAGAGCAGTTCTTC
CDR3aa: CASSQGARGEQFF

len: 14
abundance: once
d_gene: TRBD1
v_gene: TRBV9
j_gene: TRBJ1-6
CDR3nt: TGTGCCAGCAGCTACCGGGACAGAGATTCACCCCTCCACTTT
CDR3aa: CASSYRDRDSPLHF

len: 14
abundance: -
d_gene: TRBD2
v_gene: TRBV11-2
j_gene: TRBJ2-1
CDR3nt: TGTGCCAGCAGCCCGGGCCGGGGGGAGGCTGAGCAGTTCTTC
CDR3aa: CASSPGRGEAEQFF

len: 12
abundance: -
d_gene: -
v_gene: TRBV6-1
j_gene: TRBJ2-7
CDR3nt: TGTGCCAGCAGTCCCCAGTCAGACGAGCAGTACTTC
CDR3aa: CASSPQSDEQYF

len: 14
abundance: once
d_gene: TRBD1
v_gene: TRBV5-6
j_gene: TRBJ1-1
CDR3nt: TGTGCCAGCAGCCCCGCAGGGGGCTTTACTAGAGCTTTCTTT
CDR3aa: CASSPAGGFTRAFF

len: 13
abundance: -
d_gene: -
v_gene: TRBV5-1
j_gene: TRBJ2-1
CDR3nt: TGCGCCAGCAGCTTGGGGGCCGCACCCAGGGAGTTCTTC
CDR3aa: CASSLGAAPREFF

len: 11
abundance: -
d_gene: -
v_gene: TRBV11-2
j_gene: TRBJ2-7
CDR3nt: TGTGCCAGCAGCTCCGGGACCGCGGAGTACTTC
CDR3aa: CASSSGTAEYF

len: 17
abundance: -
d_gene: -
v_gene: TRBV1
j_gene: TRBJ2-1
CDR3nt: TGCACCAGCAGCCAAGGACTAGCGGGGGGCGTCTACAATGAGCAGTTCTTC
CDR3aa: CTSSQGLAGGVYNEQFF

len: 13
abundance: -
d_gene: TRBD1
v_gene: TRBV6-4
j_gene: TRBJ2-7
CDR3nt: TGTGCCAGCAGTGAAATAGACAGGGACGAGGGGGACTTC
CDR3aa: CASSEIDRDEGDF

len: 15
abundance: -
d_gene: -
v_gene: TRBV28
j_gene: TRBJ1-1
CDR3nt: TGTGCCAGCAGCTTTGACAGACTAAGGAACACTGAAGCTTTCTTT
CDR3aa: CASSFDRLRNTEAFF

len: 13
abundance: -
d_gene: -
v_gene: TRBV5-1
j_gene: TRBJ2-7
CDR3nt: TGCGCCAGCAGCTTGGAAGGCAGATGGGAGCAGTACTTC
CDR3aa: CASSLEGRWEQYF

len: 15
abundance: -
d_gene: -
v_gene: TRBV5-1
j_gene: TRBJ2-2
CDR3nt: TGCGCCAGCAGCGCGGACAGTGAGAACACCGGGGAGCTGTTTTTT
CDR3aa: CASSADSENTGELFF

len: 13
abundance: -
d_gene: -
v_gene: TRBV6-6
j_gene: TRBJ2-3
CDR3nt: TGTGCCAGCCGGCCAGCCCTCACAGATACGCAGTATTTT
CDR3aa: CASRPALTDTQYF

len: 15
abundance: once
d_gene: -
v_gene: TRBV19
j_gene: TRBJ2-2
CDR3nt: TGTGCCAGTAGTATGGGTCAACCGAACACCGGGGAGCTGTTTTTT
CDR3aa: CASSMGQPNTGELFF

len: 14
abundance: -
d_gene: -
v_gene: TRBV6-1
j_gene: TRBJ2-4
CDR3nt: TGTGCCAGCAGTGAAGTTTCTGGGAAGGACATTCAGTACTTC
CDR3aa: CASSEVSGKDIQYF

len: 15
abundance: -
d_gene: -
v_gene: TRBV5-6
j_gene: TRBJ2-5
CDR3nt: TGTGCCAGCAGGTGGATGGCCCAGAACCAAGAGACCCAGTACTTC
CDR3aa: CASRWMAQNQETQYF

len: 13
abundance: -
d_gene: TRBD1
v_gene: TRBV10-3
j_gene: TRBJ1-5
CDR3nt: TGTGCCATCTCCGGGACAGGCAATCAGCCCCAGCATTTT
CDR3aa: CAISGTGNQPQHF

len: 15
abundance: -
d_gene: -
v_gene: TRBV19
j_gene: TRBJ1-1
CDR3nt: TGTGCCAGTAGTGGGGTAGGGACCTCGAACACTGAAGCTTTCTTT
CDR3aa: CASSGVGTSNTEAFF

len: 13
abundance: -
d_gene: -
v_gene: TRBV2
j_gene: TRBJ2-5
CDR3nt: TGTGCCAGCAGTGTTCCGGGACTAGAGACCCAGTACTTC
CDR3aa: CASSVPGLETQYF

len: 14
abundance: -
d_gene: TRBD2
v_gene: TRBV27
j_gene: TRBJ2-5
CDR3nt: TGTGCCAGCAGTTTGACTAGCGGGGGGGAGACCCAGTACTTC
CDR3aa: CASSLTSGGETQYF

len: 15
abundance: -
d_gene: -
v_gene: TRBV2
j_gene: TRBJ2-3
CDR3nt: TGTGCCAGCAGCGGGTTTCGATCTAGCACAGATACGCAGTATTTT
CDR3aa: CASSGFRSSTDTQYF

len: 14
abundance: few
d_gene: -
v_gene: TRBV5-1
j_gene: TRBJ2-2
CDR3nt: TGCGCCAGCAGCTTGGGCGACACCACCGGGGAGCTGTTTTTT
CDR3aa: CASSLGDTTGELFF

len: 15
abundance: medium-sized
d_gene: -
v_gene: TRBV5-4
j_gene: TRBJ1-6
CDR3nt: TGTGCCAGCAGCTTGGGTTACAGGTATAATTCACCCCTCCACTTT
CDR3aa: CASSLGYRYNSPLHF

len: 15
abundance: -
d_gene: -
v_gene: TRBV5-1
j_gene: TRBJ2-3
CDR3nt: TGCGCCAGCTCATCTGGGGGCGCGGGCACAGATACGCAGTATTTT
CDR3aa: CASSSGGAGTDTQYF

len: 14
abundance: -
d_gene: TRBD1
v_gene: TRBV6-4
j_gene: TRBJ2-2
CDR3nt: TGTGCCAGCAGCGCCGACAGGGGCACCGGGGAGCTGTTTTTT
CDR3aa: CASSADRGTGELFF

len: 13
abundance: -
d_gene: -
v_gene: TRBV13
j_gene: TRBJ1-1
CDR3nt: TGTGCCAGCAGCCGCCGGGGGAGCTATGAAGCTTTCTTT
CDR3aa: CASSRRGSYEAFF

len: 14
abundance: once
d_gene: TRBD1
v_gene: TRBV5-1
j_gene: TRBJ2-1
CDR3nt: TGCGCCAGCAGCTGGCCCCTCGGGACAGCTGAGCAGTTCTTC
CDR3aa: CASSWPLGTAEQFF

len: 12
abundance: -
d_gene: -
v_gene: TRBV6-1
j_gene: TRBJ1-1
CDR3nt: TGTGCCAGCAGTGTTGGGGGCACAGGGGCTTTCTTT
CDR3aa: CASSVGGTGAFF

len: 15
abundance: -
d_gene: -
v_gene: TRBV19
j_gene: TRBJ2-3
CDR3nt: TGTGCCAGTAGTAACCGTAGGGTCTACACAGATACGCAGTATTTT
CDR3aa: CASSNRRVYTDTQYF

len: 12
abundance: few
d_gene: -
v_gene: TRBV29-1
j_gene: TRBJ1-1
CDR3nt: TGCAGCGTATTACAGGGTAGCACTGAAGCTTTCTTT
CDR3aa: CSVLQGSTEAFF

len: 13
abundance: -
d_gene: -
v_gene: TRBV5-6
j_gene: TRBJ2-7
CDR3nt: TGTGCCAGCAGCTTGGCAGGGACCTACGAGCAGTACTTC
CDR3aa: CASSLAGTYEQYF

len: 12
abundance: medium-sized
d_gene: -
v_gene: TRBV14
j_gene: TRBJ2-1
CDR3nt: TGTGCCAGCAGCCCTAACAGGAATGAGCAGTTCTTC
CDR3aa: CASSPNRNEQFF

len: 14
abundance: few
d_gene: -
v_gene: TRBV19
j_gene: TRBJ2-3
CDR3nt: TGTGCCAGTACCATAAAGGGGCTCACAGATACGCAGTATTTT
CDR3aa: CASTIKGLTDTQYF

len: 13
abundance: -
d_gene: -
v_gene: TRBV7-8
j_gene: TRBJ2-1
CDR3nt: TGTGCCAGCGGCCCCCGCTCCTACAATGAGCAGTTCTTC
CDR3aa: CASGPRSYNEQFF

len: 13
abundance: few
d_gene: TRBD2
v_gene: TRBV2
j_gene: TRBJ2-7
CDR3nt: TGTGCCAGCAGTGAGGGACTAGCGTGGGAGCAGTACTTC
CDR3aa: CASSEGLAWEQYF

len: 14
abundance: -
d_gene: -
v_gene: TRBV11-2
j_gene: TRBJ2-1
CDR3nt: TGTGCCAGCAGCTTAGAACCGGGCGGTGGGGAGCAGTTCTTC
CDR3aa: CASSLEPGGGEQFF

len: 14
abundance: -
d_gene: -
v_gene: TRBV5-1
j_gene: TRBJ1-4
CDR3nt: TGCGCCAGCAGCTTGGCCCGGCAGGGCGAAAAACTGTTTTTT
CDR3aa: CASSLARQGEKLFF